The T cell receptor beta chain described here comes from a study of shared clonotypes between healthy human individuals. The germline gives CDR1 KGHSH, CDR2 LQKENI. This CDR3 comprises 15 residues. Between the trimmed V and J ends, which lost 0 bases and 3 bases, there was a span of 12 bases. Sequencing used immunoSEQ multiplex PCR; TCRdb keeps in-frame clones, though not all of them. The repertoire holds millions of clones, with over 85% as singletons. Sequenced sample: naive CD4+ T cells from PBMCs. The subset is: CD45RA+ positively selected. The sequence was obtained from a man aged 18 to 30 in good health. Some clones in this sample may be carry-over from other donors' samples. This rearrangement joins TRBV18 to TRBJ2-7; TRBD1 is a possible D gene (6 bases). The CDR3 DNA reads as TGTGCCAGCTCACCACCCAGCAGGGGAAGCTACGAGCAGTACTTC. Protein sequence: CASSPPSRGSYEQYF.